These 10 T cell receptor beta chains were all obtained from the same sample, sequenced in a study of shared clonotypes between healthy human individuals. Profiling relied on immunoSEQ multiplex PCR, and the TCRdb table lists in-frame clones only, not all of them. The sample yields fewer than 1.4 million clones, approximately 80% seen once. Sequenced material: memory CD4+ T cells from PBMCs. As to subset: CD45RA-negative fraction. Receptors were obtained from a man younger than 35 in good health. Some clones in this sample may be carry-over from other donors' samples.

The V and J genes are TRBV19 and TRBJ2-7, with D unclear. The ends were cut back, 4 bases at V and 4 bases at J, with 14 bases in the middle. Germline lookup yields CDR1 LNHDA and CDR2 SQIVND (reference sequence). The CDR3 contains 14 residues. The CDR3 loop reads CASSTRARLYEQYF. The CDR3 DNA reads as TGTGCCAGTAGTACCCGGGCCAGACTTTACGAGCAGTACTTC.

This chain connects TRBV28 to TRBJ2-2; 7 bases map to TRBD2. Unmatched junction bases numbered 7, after V lost 6 bases and J lost 6 bases. The CDR3 has 14 residues. From germline, CDR1 is MDHEN and CDR2 SYDVKM. In DNA, the CDR3 is TGTGCCAGCAGCCAAGTCGGGGGGTCCGGGGAGCTGTTTTTT. Its protein product is CASSQVGGSGELFF.

Note on this clone: This same CDR3 is encoded by further DNA sequences in the sample. The chain uses TRBV7-3 and TRBJ1-1, with D perhaps TRBD1 (5 bases). The CDR3 is made up of 13 amino acids. Trimming removed 6 bases at V and 2 bases at J, with 10 bases between. CDR1 and CDR2 from the germline V gene are SGHTA and FQGTGA. The CDR3 coding sequence is TGTGCCAGCAGTAGACAGCTTAACACTGAAGCTTTCTTT. Its protein is CASSRQLNTEAFF.

The chain uses TRBV7-2 and TRBJ2-7; possible D gene TRBD2, 5 bases. The CDR3 runs 15 residues. Germline V gives CDR1 SGHTA, CDR2 FQGNSA. Deletions cut 0 bases from V and 3 bases from J, with 12 bases between. DNA for the CDR3: TGTGCCAGCAGCTTAGCGCCGGGGAGAGGCTACGAGCAGTACTTC. Translation gives CASSLAPGRGYEQYF.

Remarks on this clone: Germline is not matched at one junction end, which may reflect a read error. The V call is TRBV27, the J call TRBJ1-5; 7 nucleotides agree with TRBD1. Per germline, CDR1 MNHEY and CDR2 SMNVEV (reference sequence). This CDR3 contains 21 residues. This CDR3 reads CASSLSPDRTTYDNSNQPQHF. The CDR3 DNA follows: TGTGCCAGCAGCTTATCTCCGGACAGGACTACTTACGACAATAGCAATCAGCCCCAGCATTTT.

The rearrangement uses TRBV18 and TRBJ1-1, with D hard to call. V was pared by 1 base and J by 0 bases, with 9 bases between. The germline V gene encodes CDR1 KGHSH and CDR2 LQKENI. The CDR3 runs to 15 residues. CDR3 in amino acids: CASSPQGPLNTEAFF. In DNA, the CDR3 is TGTGCCAGCTCACCACAAGGACCACTGAACACTGAAGCTTTCTTT.

CDR3 nucleotide sequence: TGTGCCAGCAGCCCGAAAAGGGAGGCCTATGGCTACACCTTC. This sequence encodes CASSPKREAYGYTF. This sequence joins TRBV7-8 and TRBJ1-2; D gene ambiguous. The CDR3 loop spans 14 amino acids. Trimming left V 5 bases short and J 4 bases short, with 14 bases between. CDR1 SGHVS and CDR2 FQNEAQ come from the germline V gene.

This clone has only a few counts. This sequence joins TRBV7-6 and TRBJ2-7; D is ambiguous. Trimming removed 5 bases from V and 0 bases from J, with 8 bases in between. The CDR3 runs to 13 residues. Germline CDR1 SGHVS, CDR2 FNYEAQ. The CDR3 is CASSPQNSYEQYF. CDR3 DNA sequence: TGTGCCAGCAGCCCGCAGAACTCCTACGAGCAGTACTTC.

This chain connects TRBV7-9 to TRBJ2-1; maybe TRBD1 (5 bases). Germline V gene sequence: CDR1 SEHNR, CDR2 FQNEAQ (reference sequence). This CDR3 comprises 15 residues. The V end was cut by 5 bases, the J end by 7 bases, with 18 bases between. The CDR3 nucleotides are TGTGCCAGCAGCCGTCTCTTGGTCGCAGGGAATGAGCAGTTCTTC. The encoded protein is CASSRLLVAGNEQFF.

The V call is TRBV5-1, the J call TRBJ2-3; 10 nucleotides match TRBD2. CDR1 and CDR2 (germline): SGHRS, YFSETQ. J lost 2 bases, V lost 9 bases, and 6 bases had no gene match. This CDR3 contains 14 residues. The DNA for the CDR3 is TGCGCCACCGCGACTAGCGGGTACACAGATACGCAGTATTTT. Amino acid sequence: CATATSGYTDTQYF. Combining the CDR3 with reference TRBV5-1 and TRBJ2-3 gives the whole variable domain KAGVTQTPRYLIKTRGQQVTLSCSPISGHRSVSWYQQTPGQGLQFLFEYFSETQRNKGNFPGRFSGRQFSNSRSEMNVSTLELGDSALYLCATATSGYTDTQYFGPGTRLTVL.